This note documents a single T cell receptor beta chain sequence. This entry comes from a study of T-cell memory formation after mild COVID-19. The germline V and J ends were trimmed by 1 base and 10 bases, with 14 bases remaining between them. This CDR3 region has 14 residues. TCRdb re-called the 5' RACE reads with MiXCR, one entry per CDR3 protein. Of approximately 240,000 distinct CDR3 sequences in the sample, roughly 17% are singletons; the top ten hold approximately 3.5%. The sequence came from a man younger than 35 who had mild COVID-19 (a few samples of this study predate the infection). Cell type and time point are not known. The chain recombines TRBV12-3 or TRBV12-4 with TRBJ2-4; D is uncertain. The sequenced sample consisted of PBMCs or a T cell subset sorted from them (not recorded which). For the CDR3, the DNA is TGTGCCAGCAGTTTAGAACTAACGGGCCTAATTCAGTACTTC. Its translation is CASSLELTGLIQYF.